Sequencing of this T cell receptor beta chain was carried out in a study of PD-1 blockade in mismatch repair-deficient tumors. Concerning this clone itself: Its antigen is unidentified.

Time point defined: identical approximately nine-day culture without peptide (control). TCRs were sequenced from three patients responding to pembrolizumab. Each of seven or eight ELISpot-reactive candidate peptides was used for roughly 10-day stimulation. Using immunoSEQ multiplex PCR, the repertoire was profiled, and TCRdb retains in-frame clones only, with some absent. The data hold around 13,000 clones, with around 86% observed a single time. The receptor's source is an adult with mismatch repair-deficient cancer. The specimen comprised cells cultured in vitro, sampled from a patient treated with pembrolizumab.

The CDR3 sequence is CASSFYRTGTGELFF. The CDR3 DNA reads as TGTGCCAGCAGTTTCTACAGGACGGGCACCGGGGAGCTGTTTTTT. The V call is TRBV28, the J call TRBJ2-2; D is possibly TRBD1 (5 bases). Trimming stripped 3 bases from V and 4 bases from J, with 12 bases between. The CDR3 extends over 15 amino acids. CDR1 and CDR2 from the germline V gene are MDHEN and SYDVKM.